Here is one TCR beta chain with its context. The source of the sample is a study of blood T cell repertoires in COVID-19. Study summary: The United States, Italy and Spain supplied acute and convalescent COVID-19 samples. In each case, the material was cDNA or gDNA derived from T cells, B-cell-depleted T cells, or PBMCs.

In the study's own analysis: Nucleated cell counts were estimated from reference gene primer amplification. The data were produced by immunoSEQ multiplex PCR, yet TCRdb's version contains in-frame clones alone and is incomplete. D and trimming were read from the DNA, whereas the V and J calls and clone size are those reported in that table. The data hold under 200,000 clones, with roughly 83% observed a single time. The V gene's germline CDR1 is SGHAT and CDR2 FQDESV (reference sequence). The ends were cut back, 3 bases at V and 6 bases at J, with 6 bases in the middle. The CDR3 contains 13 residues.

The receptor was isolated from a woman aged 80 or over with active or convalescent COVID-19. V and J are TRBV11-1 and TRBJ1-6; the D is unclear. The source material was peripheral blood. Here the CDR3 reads CASSFGFNSPLHF. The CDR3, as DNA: TGTGCCAGCAGCTTCGGGTTTAATTCACCCCTCCACTTT.